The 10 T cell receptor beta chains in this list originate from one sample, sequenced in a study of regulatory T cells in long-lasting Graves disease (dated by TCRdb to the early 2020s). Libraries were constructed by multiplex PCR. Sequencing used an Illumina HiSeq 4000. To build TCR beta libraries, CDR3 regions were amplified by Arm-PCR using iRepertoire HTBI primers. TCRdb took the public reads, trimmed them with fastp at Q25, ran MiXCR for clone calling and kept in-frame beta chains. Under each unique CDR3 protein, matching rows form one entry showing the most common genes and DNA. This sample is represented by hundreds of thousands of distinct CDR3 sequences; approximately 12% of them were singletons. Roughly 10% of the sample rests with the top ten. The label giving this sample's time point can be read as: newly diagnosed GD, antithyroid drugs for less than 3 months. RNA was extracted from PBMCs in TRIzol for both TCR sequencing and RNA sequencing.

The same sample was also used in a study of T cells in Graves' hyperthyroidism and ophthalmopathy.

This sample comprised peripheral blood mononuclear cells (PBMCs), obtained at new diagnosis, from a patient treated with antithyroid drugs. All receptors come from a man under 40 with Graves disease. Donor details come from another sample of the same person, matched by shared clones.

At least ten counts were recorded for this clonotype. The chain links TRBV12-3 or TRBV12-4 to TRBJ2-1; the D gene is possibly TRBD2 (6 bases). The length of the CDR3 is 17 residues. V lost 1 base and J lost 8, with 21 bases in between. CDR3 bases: TGTGCCAGCAGTTTAGGTCCCTATGGGGGGAGGCGGGATGAGCAGTTCTTC. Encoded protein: CASSLGPYGGRRDEQFF.

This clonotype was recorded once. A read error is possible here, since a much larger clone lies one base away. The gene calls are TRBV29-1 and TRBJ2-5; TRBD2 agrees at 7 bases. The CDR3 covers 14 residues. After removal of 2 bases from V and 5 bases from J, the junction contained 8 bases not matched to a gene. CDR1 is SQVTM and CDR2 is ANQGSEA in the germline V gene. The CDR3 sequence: CSVELAEVTETQYF. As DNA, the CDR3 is TGCAGCGTTGAACTAGCGGAAGTAACGGAGACCCAGTACTTC.

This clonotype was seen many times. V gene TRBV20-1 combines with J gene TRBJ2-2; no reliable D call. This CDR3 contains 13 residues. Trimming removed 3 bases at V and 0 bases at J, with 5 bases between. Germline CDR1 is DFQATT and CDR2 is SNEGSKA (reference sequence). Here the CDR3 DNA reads TGCAGTGCTAGCGAACCGAACACCGGGGAGCTGTTTTTT. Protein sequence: CSASEPNTGELFF.

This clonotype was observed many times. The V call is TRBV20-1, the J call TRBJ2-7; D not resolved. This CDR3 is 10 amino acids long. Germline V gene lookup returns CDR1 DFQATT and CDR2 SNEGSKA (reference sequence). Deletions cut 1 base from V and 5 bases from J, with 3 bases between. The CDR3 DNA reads TGCAGTGCTAGAGGGCACGAGCAGTACTTC. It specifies CSARGHEQYF.

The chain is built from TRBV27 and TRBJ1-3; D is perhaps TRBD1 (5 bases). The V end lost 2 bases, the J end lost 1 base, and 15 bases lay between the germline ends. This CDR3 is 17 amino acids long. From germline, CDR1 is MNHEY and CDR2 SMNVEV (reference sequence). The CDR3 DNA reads TGTGCCAGCAGTTTACTTGGTGGAGGGGCGTCTGGAAACACCATATATTTT. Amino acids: CASSLLGGGASGNTIYF.

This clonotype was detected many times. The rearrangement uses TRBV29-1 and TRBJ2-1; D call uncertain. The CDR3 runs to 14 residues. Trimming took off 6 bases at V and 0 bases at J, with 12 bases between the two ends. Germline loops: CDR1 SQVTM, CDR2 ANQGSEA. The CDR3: CSVTPPGSYNEQFF. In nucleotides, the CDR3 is TGCAGCGTGACCCCCCCCGGCTCCTACAATGAGCAGTTCTTC.

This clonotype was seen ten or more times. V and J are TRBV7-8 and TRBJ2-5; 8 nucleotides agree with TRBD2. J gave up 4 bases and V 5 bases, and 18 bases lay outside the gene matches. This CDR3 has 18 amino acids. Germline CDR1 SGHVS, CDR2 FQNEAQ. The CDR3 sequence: CASSQVRGSGMIVETQYF. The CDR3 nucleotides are TGTGCCAGCAGCCAGGTTCGCGGTAGCGGGATGATAGTAGAGACCCAGTACTTC.

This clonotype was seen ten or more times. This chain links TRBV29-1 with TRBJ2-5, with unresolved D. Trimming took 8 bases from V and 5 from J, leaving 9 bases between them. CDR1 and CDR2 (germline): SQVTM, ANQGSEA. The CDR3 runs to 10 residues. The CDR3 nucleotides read TGCAGCTACCTTGGGGAGACCCAGTACTTC. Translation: CSYLGETQYF. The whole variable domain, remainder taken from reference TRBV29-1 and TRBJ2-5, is SAVISQKPSRDICQRGTSLTIQCQVDSQVTMMFWYRQQPGQSLTLIATANQGSEATYESGFVIDKFPISRPNLTFSTLTVSNMSPEDSSIYLCSYLGETQYFGPGTRLLVL.

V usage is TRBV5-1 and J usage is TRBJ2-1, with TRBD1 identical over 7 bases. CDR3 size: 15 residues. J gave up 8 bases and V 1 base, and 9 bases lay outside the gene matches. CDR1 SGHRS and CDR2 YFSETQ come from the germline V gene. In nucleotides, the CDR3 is TGCGCCAGCAGCTTGATTGACAGGGTAGATGATGAGCAGTTCTTC. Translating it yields CASSLIDRVDDEQFF.

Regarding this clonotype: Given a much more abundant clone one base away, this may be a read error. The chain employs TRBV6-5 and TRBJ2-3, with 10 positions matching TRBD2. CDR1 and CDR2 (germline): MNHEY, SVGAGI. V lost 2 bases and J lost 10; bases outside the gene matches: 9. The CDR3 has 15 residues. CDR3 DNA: TGTGCCAGCAGTTACGAGAGCGGGAGGGCAAATGCGCAGTATTTT. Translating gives CASSYESGRANAQYF.